This TCR beta chain was identified during a study of TIL therapy for anti-PD-1-resistant metastatic lung cancer. On the study more broadly: Patients then received nivolumab; progressors got lymphodepletion, TIL and IL-2. Tumors carried a median roughly 1.5 non-synonymous mutations per megabase. Study-level findings and limits: Treatment-naive, never-smoker and oncogene-addicted patients were overrepresented in this highly selected cohort.

Specified time point: pre-treatment sample, taken before nivolumab and TIL therapy. Enrollment ran from October 2017 to January 2020. There are 17 residues in the CDR3. Per germline, CDR1 SGHNT and CDR2 YYREEE (reference sequence). J was trimmed by 3 bases and V by 5 bases; bases with no gene match: 7. With regard to this clone: No antigen is known for it.

This was the immunoSEQ v3 assay. Libraries were prepared by immunoSEQ multiplex PCR; TCRdb keeps only in-frame clonotypes and omits some of them. The table has about 59,000 clones, about 70% seen once; the top ten hold less than 2%. The sample in question was blood, obtained at baseline. This chain connects TRBV5-4 to TRBJ2-6; 11 positions match TRBD1. The clonotype comes from a person aged 25-85 years with non-small cell lung cancer. The CDR3 nucleotides read TGTGCCAGCAGTGCCGGACAGGGGGCGCGTGGGGCCAACGTCCTGACTTTC. This translates into CASSAGQGARGANVLTF.